Listed below are T cell receptor beta chains from one sample, sequenced in a study of T-cell reconstitution after alpha-beta-depleted transplantation in children. Each CDR3 protein gets one entry after TCRdb re-called the PCR reads with MiXCR. The table records 360,000 or so distinct CDR3 sequences, around 21% of them present only once. Source: PBMCs from the stem cell graft donor, taken from the stem cell graft. These receptors originate from a human donor who donated a stem cell graft to a child with acute myeloid leukemia. CDR3s include the opening cysteine and the closing phenylalanine or tryptophan. The D gene is left open where the match is weak. Size tells how often a clone was seen (once, few, many) or the class of an expanded clone, and some rows leave it out.

.	13	TRBJ2-1	few	TRBV4-3	CASGPIGLNEQFF	TGCGCCAGCGGACCTATCGGACTCAATGAGCAGTTCTTC
TRBD1	14	TRBJ2-3	.	TRBV6-1	CASTLQGAPDTQYF	TGTGCCAGCACCCTACAGGGGGCACCAGATACGCAGTATTTT
.	15	TRBJ1-1	once	TRBV7-2	CASSTIGRGPTEAFF	TGTGCCAGCAGCACAATAGGGCGGGGACCGACTGAAGCTTTCTTT
TRBD1	14	TRBJ1-5	few	TRBV12-3/TRBV12-4	CASRWTGARQPQHF	TGTGCCAGCAGATGGACAGGGGCTCGTCAGCCCCAGCATTTT
.	16	TRBJ2-3	few	TRBV4-2	CASSQDRAQGGDTQYF	TGTGCCAGCAGCCAAGATCGAGCCCAGGGGGGAGATACGCAGTATTTT
.	17	TRBJ2-1	.	TRBV20-1	CSARVIRPGTIDNEQFF	TGCAGTGCTAGAGTCATCCGCCCCGGGACAATAGACAATGAGCAGTTCTTC
.	14	TRBJ1-1	many	TRBV29-1	CSVAKRGRGTEAFF	TGCAGCGTGGCAAAAAGGGGCCGTGGCACTGAAGCTTTCTTT
TRBD2	17	TRBJ2-1	.	TRBV7-9	CASSPASASGSTNEQFF	TGTGCCAGCAGCCCAGCGTCGGCTAGCGGGAGCACCAATGAGCAGTTCTTC
TRBD1	12	TRBJ1-1	.	TRBV10-1	CASRDRYTEAFF	TGCGCCAGCCGGGACAGATACACTGAAGCTTTCTTT
TRBD2	12	TRBJ2-7	.	TRBV20-1	CSSWTSGNEQYF	TGCAGTTCATGGACTAGCGGGAACGAGCAGTACTTC
.	16	TRBJ1-3	.	TRBV7-9	CASSLRVVGSGNTIYF	TGTGCCAGCAGCTTAAGGGTTGTAGGATCTGGAAACACCATATATTTT